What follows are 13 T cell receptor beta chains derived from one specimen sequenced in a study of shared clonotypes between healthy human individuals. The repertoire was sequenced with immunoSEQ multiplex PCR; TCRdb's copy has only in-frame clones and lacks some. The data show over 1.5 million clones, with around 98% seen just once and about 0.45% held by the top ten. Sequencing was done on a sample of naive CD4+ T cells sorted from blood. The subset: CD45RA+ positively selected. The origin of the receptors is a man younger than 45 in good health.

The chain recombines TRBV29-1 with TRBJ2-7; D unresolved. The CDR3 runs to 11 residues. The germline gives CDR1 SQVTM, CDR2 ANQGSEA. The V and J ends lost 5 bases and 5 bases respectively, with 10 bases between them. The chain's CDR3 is CSVRRDNEQYF. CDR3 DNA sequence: TGCAGCGTTAGAAGGGATAACGAGCAGTACTTC.

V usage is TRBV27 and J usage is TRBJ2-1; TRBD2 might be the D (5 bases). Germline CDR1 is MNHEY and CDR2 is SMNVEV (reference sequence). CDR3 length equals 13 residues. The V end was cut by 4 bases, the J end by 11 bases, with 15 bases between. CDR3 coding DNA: TGTGCCAGCAGTTCGAACCCCTCCGGGAAGCAGTTCTTC. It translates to CASSSNPSGKQFF.

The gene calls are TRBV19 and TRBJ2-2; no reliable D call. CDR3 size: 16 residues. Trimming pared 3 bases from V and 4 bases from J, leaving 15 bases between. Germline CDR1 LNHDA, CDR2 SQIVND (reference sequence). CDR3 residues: CASSIKGRLITGELFF. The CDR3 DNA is TGTGCCAGTAGTATTAAGGGCAGGTTGATCACCGGGGAGCTGTTTTTT.

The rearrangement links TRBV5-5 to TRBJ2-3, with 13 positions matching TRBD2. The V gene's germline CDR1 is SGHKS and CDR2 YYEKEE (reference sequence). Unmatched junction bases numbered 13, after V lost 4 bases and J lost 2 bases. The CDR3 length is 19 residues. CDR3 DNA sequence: TGTGCCAGCAGCGGGGGACAGAGGACTAGCGGGAGAAACACAGATACGCAGTATTTT. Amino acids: CASSGGQRTSGRNTDTQYF.

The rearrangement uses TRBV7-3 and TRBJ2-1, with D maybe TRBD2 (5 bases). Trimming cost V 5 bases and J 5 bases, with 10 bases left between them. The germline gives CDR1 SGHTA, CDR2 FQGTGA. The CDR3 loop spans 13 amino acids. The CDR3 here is CASSLRVHNEQFF. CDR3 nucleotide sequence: TGTGCCAGCAGCCTGAGGGTCCACAATGAGCAGTTCTTC.

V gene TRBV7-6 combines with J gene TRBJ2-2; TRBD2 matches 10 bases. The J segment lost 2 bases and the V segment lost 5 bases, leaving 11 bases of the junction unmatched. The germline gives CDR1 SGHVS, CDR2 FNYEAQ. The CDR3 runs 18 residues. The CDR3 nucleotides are TGTGCCAGCAGCACAGGACCTACTAGCGGGGTTAACACCGGGGAGCTGTTTTTT. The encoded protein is CASSTGPTSGVNTGELFF.

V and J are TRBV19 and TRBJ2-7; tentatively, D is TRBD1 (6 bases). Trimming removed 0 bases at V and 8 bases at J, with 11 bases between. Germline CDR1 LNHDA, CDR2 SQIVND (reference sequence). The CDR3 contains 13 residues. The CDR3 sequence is CASSIEPGTKQYF. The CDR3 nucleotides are TGTGCCAGTAGTATAGAACCGGGGACAAAGCAGTACTTC.

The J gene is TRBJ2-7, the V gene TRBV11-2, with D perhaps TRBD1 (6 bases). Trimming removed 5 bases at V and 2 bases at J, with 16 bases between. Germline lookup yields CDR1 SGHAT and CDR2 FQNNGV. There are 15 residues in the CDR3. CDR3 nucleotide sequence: TGTGCCAGCAGCGACGGACAGATTCCTACCTACGAGCAGTACTTC. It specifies CASSDGQIPTYEQYF.

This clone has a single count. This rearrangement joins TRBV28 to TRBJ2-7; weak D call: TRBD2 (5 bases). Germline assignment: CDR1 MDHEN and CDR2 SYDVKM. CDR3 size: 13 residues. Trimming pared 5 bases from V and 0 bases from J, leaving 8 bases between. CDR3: CASSHGDSYEQYF. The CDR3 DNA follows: TGTGCCAGCAGTCACGGGGACTCCTACGAGCAGTACTTC. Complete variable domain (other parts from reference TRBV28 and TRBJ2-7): DVKVTQSSRYLVKRTGEKVFLECVQDMDHENMFWYRQDPGLGLRLIYFSYDVKMKEKGDIPEGYSVSREKKERFSLILESASTNQTSMYLCASSHGDSYEQYFGPGTRLTVT.

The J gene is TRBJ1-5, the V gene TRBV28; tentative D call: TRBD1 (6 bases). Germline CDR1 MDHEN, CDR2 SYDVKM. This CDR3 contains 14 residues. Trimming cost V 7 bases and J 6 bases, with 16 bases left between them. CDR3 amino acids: CASTGQPSTQPQHF. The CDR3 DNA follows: TGTGCCAGCACCGGACAGCCGTCAACTCAGCCCCAGCATTTT.

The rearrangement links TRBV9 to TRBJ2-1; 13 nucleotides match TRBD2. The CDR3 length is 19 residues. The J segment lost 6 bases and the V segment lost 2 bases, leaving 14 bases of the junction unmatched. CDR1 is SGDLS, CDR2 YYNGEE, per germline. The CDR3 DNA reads TGTGCCAGCAGCGTTTTTGGGGCCACTAGCGGGAGGGAGCCCAATGAGCAGTTCTTC. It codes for CASSVFGATSGREPNEQFF.

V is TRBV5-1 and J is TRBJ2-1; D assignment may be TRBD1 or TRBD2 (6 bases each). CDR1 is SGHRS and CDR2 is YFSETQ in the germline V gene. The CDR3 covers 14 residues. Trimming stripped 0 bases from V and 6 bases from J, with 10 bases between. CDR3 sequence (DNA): TGCGCCAGCAGCTTGGAAGGGGGGAGCAATGAGCAGTTCTTC. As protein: CASSLEGGSNEQFF.

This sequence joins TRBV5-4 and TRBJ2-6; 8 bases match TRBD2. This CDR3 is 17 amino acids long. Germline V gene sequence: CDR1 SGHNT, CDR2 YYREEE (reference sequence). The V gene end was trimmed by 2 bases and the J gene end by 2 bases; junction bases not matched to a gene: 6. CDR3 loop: CASSFGGGRTGANVLTF. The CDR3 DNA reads TGTGCCAGCAGCTTCGGGGGCGGGAGGACTGGGGCCAACGTCCTGACTTTC.